This paragraph covers one T cell receptor (beta chain) sequence. Sequencing used immunoSEQ multiplex PCR; TCRdb keeps in-frame clones, though not all of them. This sample has under 200,000 clones; around 80% occur once, and the top ten carry roughly 3.4%. This entry comes from a study of blood T cell repertoires in COVID-19. Study-wide background: The samples span acute and convalescent COVID-19 from the United States, Italy and Spain.

The CDR3 contains 16 residues. J lost 2 bases, V lost 1 base, and 4 bases had no gene match. Germline values: CDR1 SEHNR, CDR2 FQNEAQ (reference sequence). Cohort 3 donors counted as recovered after two negative PCRs, clearance, or resolved symptoms. The receptor was isolated from a woman in her fifties or sixties who had recovered from COVID-19. The V gene is TRBV7-9, the J gene TRBJ2-1, with 8 bases fitting TRBD2. The sample taken for sequencing was PBMCs or T cells enriched from blood (not recorded which). CDR3 DNA sequence: TGTGCCAGCAGCTTAGATCCCGGGGGGGCCTACAATGAGCAGTTCTTC. It encodes CASSLDPGGAYNEQFF.